These 2 T cell receptor beta chains share one sample of origin, sequenced in a study of OX40 agonist ivuxolimab in advanced cancers. Only in-frame clones appear in the TCRdb table, and some are missing; sequencing was by immunoSEQ multiplex PCR. The sample contains about 100,000 clones, 75% to 95% of which appear only once. Sample: CD4+ or CD8+ T cells sorted from blood, taken in a trial of the OX40 agonist ivuxolimab. These receptors all come from an adult with an advanced solid tumor such as melanoma, head and neck, liver or kidney cancer.

The rearrangement uses TRBV11-3 and TRBJ2-3; D not resolved. Germline CDR1 is SGHNT and CDR2 is YENEEA. This CDR3 comprises 12 residues. V was clipped by 1 base and J by 6 bases, with 5 bases between them. CDR3 in DNA: TGTGCCAGCAGCTTAGCAACGGATACGCAGTATTTT. This sequence encodes CASSLATDTQYF. Full variable domain (missing parts from reference TRBV11-3 and TRBJ2-3): EAGVVQSPRYKIIEKKQPVAFWCNPISGHNTLYWYLQNLGQGPELLIRYENEEAVDDSQLPKDRFSAERLKGVDSTLKIQPAELGDSAVYLCASSLATDTQYFGPGTRLTVL.

Only a few counts were recorded for this clone. This chain connects TRBV5-4 to TRBJ2-3; no clear D gene. The germline CDR1 and CDR2 sequences are SGHNT and YYREEE (reference sequence). V dropped 0 bases and J dropped 2 bases, with 10 bases sitting between them. The CDR3 runs to 15 residues. CDR3 in amino acids: CASSLDWRPTDTQYF. The CDR3, as DNA: TGTGCCAGCAGCTTGGACTGGCGACCCACAGATACGCAGTATTTT.